A single TCR beta chain is shown here with its context. This sample was included in a study of blood T cell repertoires in COVID-19. The V gene's germline CDR1 is LGHDT and CDR2 YNNKEL (reference sequence). This CDR3 is built from 18 residues. With 0 bases removed from V and 5 bases from J, the gap between germline ends came to 23 bases. The data were produced by immunoSEQ multiplex PCR, yet TCRdb's version contains in-frame clones alone and is incomplete. The table records about 250,000 clones, nearly 90% of them present only once. Source material: peripheral blood. The TCR was taken from a man between 18 and 29 years old with active or convalescent COVID-19. The chain joins TRBV3-1 (or the pseudogene TRBV3-2) to TRBJ2-7, with D uncertain. CDR3 in amino acids: CASSQESLRPRRPHEQYF. Written as DNA, the CDR3 is TGTGCCAGCAGCCAAGAAAGCTTGAGGCCGAGGCGACCTCACGAGCAGTACTTC.